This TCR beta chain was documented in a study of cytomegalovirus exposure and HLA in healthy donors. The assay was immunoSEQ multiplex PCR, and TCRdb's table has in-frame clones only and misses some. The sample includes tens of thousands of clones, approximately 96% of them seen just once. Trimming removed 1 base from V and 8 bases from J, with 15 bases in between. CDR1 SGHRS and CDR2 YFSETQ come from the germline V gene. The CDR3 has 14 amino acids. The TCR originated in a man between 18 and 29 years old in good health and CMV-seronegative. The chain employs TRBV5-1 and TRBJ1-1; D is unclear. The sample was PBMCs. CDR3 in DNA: TGCGCCAGCAGCTTGTTGGCCTCAACGGGAGAAGCTTTCTTT. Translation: CASSLLASTGEAFF.